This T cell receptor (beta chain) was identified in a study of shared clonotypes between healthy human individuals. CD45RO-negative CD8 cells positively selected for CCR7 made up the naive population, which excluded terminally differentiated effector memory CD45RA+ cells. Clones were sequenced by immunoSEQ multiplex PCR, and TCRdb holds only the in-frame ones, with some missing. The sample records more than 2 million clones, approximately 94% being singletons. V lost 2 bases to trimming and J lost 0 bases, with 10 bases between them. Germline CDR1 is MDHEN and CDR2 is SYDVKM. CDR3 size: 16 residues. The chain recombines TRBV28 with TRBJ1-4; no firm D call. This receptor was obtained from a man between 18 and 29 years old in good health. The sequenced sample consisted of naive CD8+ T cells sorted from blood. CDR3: CASSLGITATNEKLFF. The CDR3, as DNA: TGTGCCAGCAGTTTAGGGATTACAGCAACTAATGAAAAACTGTTTTTT.